This T cell receptor beta chain was sequenced during a study of T-cell memory formation after mild COVID-19. The wider study: Across donors, TCR clusters were largely donor specific.

Study-wide findings and caveats: Those CD4+ clones that contracted were mainly in CM and EM (CD8+ ones in EMRA). Clones from the second wave (peaking day 37) had unconfirmed SARS-CoV-2 specificity. Later expanders leaned toward CD4+, whereas clones contracting from day 15 to 85 were balanced CD4/CD8.

TCRdb reanalysed the 5' RACE reads using MiXCR and keeps one entry per CDR3 protein. The sample shows 45,000 to 65,000 distinct CDR3 sequences, approximately 9% of them seen only once. The germline V and J ends were trimmed by 1 base and 4 bases, with 10 bases remaining between them. The germline V gene encodes CDR1 SGHTA and CDR2 FQGTGA. CDR3 length: 14 amino acids. This clonotype was seen more than once but under ten times. The antigen is not known. This rearrangement joins TRBV7-3 to TRBJ1-1, with D possibly TRBD1 on 5 matching bases. Sequenced input: PBMCs or a T cell subset sorted from them (not recorded which). The origin of this receptor is an adult woman who had mild COVID-19 (a few samples of this study predate the infection). Cell type and time point are not known. The CDR3: CASSLIGGGTEAFF. Written as DNA, the CDR3 is TGTGCCAGCAGCTTAATTGGGGGAGGCACTGAAGCTTTCTTT.